This note documents a single TCR beta chain sequence. The antigen is undetermined. This entry belongs to a study of cytomegalovirus exposure and HLA in healthy donors. PCR primers comprised 60 Vbeta and 13 Jbeta primers. Libraries were prepared by immunoSEQ multiplex PCR; TCRdb keeps only in-frame clonotypes and omits some of them. Of more than 200,000 clones listed, just under 70% are singletons. This CDR3 has 18 amino acids. CDR1 is ENHRY, CDR2 SYGVKD, per germline. The V and J ends lost 2 bases and 5 bases respectively, with 22 bases between them. General study results and limits: As confirmed in vitro, three CMV-associated chains were specific for CMV antigens. Prior analysis indicated that the majority of TCR beta V segments exhibited productivity approximately 90% or approximately 30% of the time. Later analysis showed most CMV-associated TCR beta chains appearing HLA-restricted.

Source material: PBMCs. This TCR was sampled from a man between 35 and 55 years old in good health and CMV-seropositive. The chain has TRBV10-3 and TRBJ1-5, with a tentative D call TRBD1 (6 bases). The CDR3 sequence: CAISEKGVGQGFYQPQHF. The CDR3 nucleotides read TGTGCCATCAGTGAGAAAGGGGTCGGGCAGGGGTTCTATCAGCCCCAGCATTTT.